This T cell receptor (beta chain) was sequenced in a study of OX40 agonist ivuxolimab in advanced cancers. The CDR3 loop spans 13 amino acids. V gave up 0 bases and J gave up 0 bases, with 2 bases separating them. In germline, CDR1 is SGHNT, CDR2 YENEEA. TCRdb's copy holds only in-frame clones and misses some; the assay was immunoSEQ multiplex PCR. The sample lists fewer than 200,000 clones; 94% were seen once. This clonotype originated in an adult with an advanced solid tumor such as melanoma, head and neck, liver or kidney cancer. The material sequenced was CD4+ or CD8+ T cells sorted from blood, taken in a trial of the OX40 agonist ivuxolimab. The chain links TRBV11-3 to TRBJ1-1; D not resolved. CDR3 in amino acids: CASSLDMNTEAFF. CDR3 sequence (DNA): TGTGCCAGCAGCTTAGACATGAACACTGAAGCTTTCTTT.